Here is one T cell receptor (beta chain) with its context. The data were obtained in a study of T cell changes during pregnancy in multiple sclerosis. Per germline, CDR1 SGHDT and CDR2 YYEEEE. CDR3 length: 14 residues. The V segment lost 1 base and the J segment 8 bases; nucleotides outside the gene matches: 5. Profiling relied on immunoSEQ multiplex PCR, and the TCRdb table lists in-frame clones only, not all of them. The sample lists about 46,000 clones, about 90% seen once, with 0.37% in the top ten. This clonotype was sampled from a female donor in good health, enrolled as a control in a pregnancy study. The sample in question was CD4+ T cells from peripheral blood mononuclear cells, obtained in the second trimester of pregnancy. The V gene is TRBV5-6, the J gene TRBJ1-4; 7 nucleotides agree with TRBD1. This CDR3 is CASSLWQQGEKLFF. Written as DNA, the CDR3 is TGTGCCAGCAGCTTGTGGCAACAGGGGGAAAAACTGTTTTTT.